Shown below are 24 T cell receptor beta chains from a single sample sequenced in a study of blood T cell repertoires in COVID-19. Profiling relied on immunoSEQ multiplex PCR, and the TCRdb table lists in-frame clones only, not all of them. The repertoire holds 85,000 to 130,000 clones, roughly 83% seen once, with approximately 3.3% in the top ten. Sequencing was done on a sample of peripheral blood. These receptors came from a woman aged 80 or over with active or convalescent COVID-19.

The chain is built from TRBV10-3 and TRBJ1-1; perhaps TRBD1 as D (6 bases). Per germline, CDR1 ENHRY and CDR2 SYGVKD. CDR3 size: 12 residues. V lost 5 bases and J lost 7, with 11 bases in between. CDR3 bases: TGTGCCATCAGTCAGGGGCCAGTTGAAGCTTTCTTT. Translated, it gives CAISQGPVEAFF.

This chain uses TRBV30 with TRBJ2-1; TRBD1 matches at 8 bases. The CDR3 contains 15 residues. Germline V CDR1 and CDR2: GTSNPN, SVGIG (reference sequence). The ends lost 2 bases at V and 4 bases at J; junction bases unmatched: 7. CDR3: CAWSFTGGRYNEQFF. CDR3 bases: TGTGCCTGGAGTTTTACAGGGGGGAGGTACAATGAGCAGTTCTTC. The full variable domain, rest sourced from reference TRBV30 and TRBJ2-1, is SQTIHQWPATLVQPVGSPLSLECTVEGTSNPNLYWYRQAAGRGLQLLFYSVGIGQISSEVPQNLSASRPQDRQFILSSKKLLLSDSGFYLCAWSFTGGRYNEQFFGPGTRLTVL.

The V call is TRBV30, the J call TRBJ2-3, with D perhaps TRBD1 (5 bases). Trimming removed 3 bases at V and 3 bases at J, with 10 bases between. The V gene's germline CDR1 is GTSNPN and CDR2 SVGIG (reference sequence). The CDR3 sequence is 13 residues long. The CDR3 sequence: CAWSRSGTDTQYF. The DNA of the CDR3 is TGTGCCTGGAGCCGGTCAGGGACAGATACGCAGTATTTT.

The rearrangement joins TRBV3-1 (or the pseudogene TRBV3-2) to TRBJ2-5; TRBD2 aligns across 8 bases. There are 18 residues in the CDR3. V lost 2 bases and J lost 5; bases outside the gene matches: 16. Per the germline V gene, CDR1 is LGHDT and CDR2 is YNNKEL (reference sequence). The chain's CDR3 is CASSQKVELAGKEETQYF. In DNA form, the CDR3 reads TGTGCCAGCAGCCAAAAGGTGGAATTAGCGGGAAAGGAGGAGACCCAGTACTTC.

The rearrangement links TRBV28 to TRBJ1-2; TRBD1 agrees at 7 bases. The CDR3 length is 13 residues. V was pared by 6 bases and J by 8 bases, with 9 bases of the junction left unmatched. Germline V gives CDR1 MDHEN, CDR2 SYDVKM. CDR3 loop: CASRRAQGVGYTF. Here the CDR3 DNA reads TGTGCCAGCAGACGCGCTCAGGGGGTAGGCTACACCTTC.

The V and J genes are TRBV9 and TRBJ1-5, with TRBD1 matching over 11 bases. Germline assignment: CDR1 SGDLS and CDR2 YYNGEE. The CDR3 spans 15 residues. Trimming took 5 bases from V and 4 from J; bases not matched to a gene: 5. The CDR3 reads CASSRTGGGNQPQHF. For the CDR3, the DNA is TGTGCCAGCAGTCGGACAGGGGGCGGGAATCAGCCCCAGCATTTT.

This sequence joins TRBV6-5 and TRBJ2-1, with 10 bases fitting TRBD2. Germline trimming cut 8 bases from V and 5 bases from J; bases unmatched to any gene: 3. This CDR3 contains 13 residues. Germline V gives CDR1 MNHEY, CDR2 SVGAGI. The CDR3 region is CASGLAGDNEQFF. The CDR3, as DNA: TGTGCCAGCGGGCTAGCGGGAGACAATGAGCAGTTCTTC.

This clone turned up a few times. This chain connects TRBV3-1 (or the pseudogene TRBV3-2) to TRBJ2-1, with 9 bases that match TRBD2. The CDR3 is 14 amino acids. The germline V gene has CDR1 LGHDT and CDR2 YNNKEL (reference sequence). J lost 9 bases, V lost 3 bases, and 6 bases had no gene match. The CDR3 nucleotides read TGTGCCAGCAGCCAGGGCGGGGGGGTGCTTGAGCAGTTCTTC. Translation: CASSQGGGVLEQFF.

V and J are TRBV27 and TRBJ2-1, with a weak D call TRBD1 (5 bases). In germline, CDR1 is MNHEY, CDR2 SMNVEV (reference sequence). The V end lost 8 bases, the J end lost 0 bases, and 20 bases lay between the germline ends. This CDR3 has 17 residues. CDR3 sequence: CASGKRTPESSYNEQFF. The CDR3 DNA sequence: TGTGCCAGCGGAAAAAGGACACCTGAGAGCTCCTACAATGAGCAGTTCTTC.

This chain's CDR3 is CASSLPRTYEAFF. CDR3 sequence (DNA): TGTGCCAGCAGTTTGCCTCGAACCTATGAAGCTTTCTTT. This rearrangement joins TRBV28 to TRBJ1-1; D unclear. CDR1 MDHEN and CDR2 SYDVKM come from the germline V gene. With 3 bases removed from V and 7 bases from J, the gap between germline ends came to 12 bases. The CDR3 consists of 13 residues.

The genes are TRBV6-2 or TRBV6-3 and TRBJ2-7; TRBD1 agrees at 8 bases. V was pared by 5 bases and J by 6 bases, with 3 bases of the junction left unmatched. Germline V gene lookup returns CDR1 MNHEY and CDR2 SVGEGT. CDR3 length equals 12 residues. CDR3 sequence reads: CASSGDRGEQYF. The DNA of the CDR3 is TGTGCCAGCAGTGGTGACAGGGGCGAGCAGTACTTC.

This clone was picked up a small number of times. The CDR3 DNA reads TGTGCCAGCAGCCCCGGGACTAGCGGGGTTTACGAGCAGTACTTC. This gives the protein CASSPGTSGVYEQYF. The chain employs TRBV6-6 and TRBJ2-7, with 13 bases identical to TRBD2. Germline trimming cut 6 bases from V and 4 bases from J; bases unmatched to any gene: 6. Germline CDR1 reads MNHNY; CDR2 reads SVGAGI (reference sequence). CDR3 length: 15 residues.

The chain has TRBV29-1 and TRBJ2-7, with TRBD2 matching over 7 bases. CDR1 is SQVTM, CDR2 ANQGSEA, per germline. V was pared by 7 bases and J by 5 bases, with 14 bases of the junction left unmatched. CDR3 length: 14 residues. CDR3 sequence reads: CSAGGGRVNDEQYF. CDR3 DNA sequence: TGCAGCGCGGGGGGAGGGAGGGTTAACGACGAGCAGTACTTC.

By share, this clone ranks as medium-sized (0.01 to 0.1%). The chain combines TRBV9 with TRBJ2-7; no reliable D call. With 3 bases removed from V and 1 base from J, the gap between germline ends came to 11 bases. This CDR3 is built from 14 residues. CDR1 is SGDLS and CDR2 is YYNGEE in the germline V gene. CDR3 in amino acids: CASSGRSGSYEQYF. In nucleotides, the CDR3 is TGTGCCAGCAGCGGACGGTCAGGTTCCTACGAGCAGTACTTC.

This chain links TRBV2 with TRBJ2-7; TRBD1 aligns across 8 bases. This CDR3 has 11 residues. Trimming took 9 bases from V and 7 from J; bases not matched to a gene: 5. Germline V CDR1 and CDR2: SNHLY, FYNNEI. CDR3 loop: CASGTGWEQYF. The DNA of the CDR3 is TGTGCCAGTGGGACAGGATGGGAGCAGTACTTC.

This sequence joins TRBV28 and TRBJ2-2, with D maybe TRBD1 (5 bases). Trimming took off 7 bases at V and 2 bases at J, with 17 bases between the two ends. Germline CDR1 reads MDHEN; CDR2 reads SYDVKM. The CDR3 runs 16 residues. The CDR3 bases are TGTGCCAGCACCCCCATGGGGCAGGGAAACACCGGGGAGCTGTTTTTT. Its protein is CASTPMGQGNTGELFF.

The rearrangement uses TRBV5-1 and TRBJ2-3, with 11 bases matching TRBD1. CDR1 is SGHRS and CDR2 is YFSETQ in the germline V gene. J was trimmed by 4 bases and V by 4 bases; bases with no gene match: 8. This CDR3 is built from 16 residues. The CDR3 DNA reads TGCGCCAGCAGCCTCCGGGACAGGGGGTCGGCAGATACGCAGTATTTT. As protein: CASSLRDRGSADTQYF.

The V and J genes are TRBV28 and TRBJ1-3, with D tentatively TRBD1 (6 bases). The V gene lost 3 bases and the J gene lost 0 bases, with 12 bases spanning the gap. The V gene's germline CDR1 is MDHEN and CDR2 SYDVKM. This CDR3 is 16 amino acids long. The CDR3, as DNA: TGTGCCAGCAGTTTCCCCCAGGGGATCTCTGGAAACACCATATATTTT. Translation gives CASSFPQGISGNTIYF.

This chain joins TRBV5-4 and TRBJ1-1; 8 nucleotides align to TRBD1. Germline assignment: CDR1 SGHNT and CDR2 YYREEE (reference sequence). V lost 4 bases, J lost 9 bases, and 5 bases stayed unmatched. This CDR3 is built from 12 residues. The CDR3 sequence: CASSPDRVQAFF. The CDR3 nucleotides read TGTGCCAGCAGCCCGGACAGGGTTCAAGCTTTCTTT.

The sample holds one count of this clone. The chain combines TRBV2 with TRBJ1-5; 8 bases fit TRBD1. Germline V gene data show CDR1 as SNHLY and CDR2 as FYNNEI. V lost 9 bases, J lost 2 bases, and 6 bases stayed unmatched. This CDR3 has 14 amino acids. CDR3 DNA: TGTGCCAGTACACAGGGGGAAGGCAATCAGCCCCAGCATTTT. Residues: CASTQGEGNQPQHF.

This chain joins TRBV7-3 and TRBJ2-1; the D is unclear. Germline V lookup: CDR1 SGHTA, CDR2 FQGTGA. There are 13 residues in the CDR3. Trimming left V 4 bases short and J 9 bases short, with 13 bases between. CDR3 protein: CASSSLPVGEQFF. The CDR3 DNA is TGTGCCAGCAGCTCCCTTCCCGTCGGTGAGCAGTTCTTC.

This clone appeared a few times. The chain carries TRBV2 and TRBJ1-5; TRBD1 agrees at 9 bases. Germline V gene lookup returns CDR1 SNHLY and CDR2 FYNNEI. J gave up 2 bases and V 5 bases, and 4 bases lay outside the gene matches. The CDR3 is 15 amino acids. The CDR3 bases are TGTGCCAGCAGTTCCCGGACAGGGGGCAATCAGCCCCAGCATTTT. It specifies CASSSRTGGNQPQHF. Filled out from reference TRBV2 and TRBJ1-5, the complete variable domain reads EPEVTQTPSHQVTQMGQEVILRCVPISNHLYFYWYRQILGQKVEFLVSFYNNEISEKSEIFDDQFSVERPDGSNFTLKIRSTKLEDSAMYFCASSSRTGGNQPQHFGDGTRLSIL.

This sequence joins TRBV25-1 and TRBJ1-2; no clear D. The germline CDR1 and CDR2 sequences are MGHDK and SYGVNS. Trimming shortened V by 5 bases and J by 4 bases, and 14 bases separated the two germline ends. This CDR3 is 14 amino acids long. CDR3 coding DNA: TGTGCCAGCAGTCGGGAGGGAATTTTCTATGGCTACACCTTC. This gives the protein CASSREGIFYGYTF.

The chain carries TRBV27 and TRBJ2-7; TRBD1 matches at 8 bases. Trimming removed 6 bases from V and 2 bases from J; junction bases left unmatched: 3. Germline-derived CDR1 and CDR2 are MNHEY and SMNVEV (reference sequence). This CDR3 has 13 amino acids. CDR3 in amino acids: CASRLTGAYEQYF. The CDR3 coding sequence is TGTGCCAGCAGACTGACAGGGGCCTACGAGCAGTACTTC.